One and the same sample provided the 21 T cell receptor beta chains below, sequenced in a study of T cell responses to AZD1222 COVID-19 vaccine. Some clones are missing from TCRdb's copy, which holds only in-frame ones; the method was immunoSEQ multiplex PCR. This sample has fewer than 85,000 clones, with 85% to 90% found just once. This specimen was peripheral blood, taken 28 days after the second AZD1222 dose. The receptors stem from an adult who received the AZD1222 COVID-19 vaccine.

The genes are TRBV3-1 (or the pseudogene TRBV3-2) and TRBJ1-2; 8 bases map to TRBD1. The CDR3 spans 17 residues. Germline-derived CDR1 and CDR2 are LGHDT and YNNKEL (reference sequence). The V segment lost 3 bases and the J segment 4 bases; nucleotides outside the gene matches: 13. CDR3 residues: CASSQPPPGQGSYGYTF. The CDR3 bases are TGTGCCAGCAGCCAGCCCCCTCCTGGACAGGGATCCTATGGCTACACCTTC.

This clone was seen a single time. V and J are TRBV29-1 and TRBJ2-7, with D tentatively TRBD1 or TRBD2 (6 bases each). Germline V gene lookup returns CDR1 SQVTM and CDR2 ANQGSEA. Between the trimmed V and J ends, which lost 5 bases and 3 bases, there was a span of 23 bases. The CDR3 spans 16 residues. The CDR3, as DNA: TGCAGCGTTCTCAGGTTAAGTCCCGGGGGCGGCTACGAGCAGTACGTC. It yields the protein CSVLRLSPGGGYEQYV.

On this clone: At one boundary the junction diverges from the germline segment, which might be a read error. The chain uses TRBV28 and TRBJ1-1; D unresolved. Germline V gives CDR1 MDHEN, CDR2 SYDVKM. This CDR3 contains 11 residues. This CDR3 reads CASSLPETMVF. The CDR3 DNA reads as TGTGCCAGCAGTTTACCAGAAACCATGGTCTTT.

The gene calls are TRBV24-1 and TRBJ2-3; either TRBD1 or TRBD2 may supply D (6 bases each). CDR3 size: 15 residues. Trimming removed 3 bases from V and 1 base from J, with 10 bases in between. Germline loops: CDR1 KGHDR, CDR2 SFDVKD. The CDR3 DNA sequence: TGTGCCACCAGTGATAGGGGGGTTGGCACAGATACGCAGTATTTT. This gives the protein CATSDRGVGTDTQYF.

This clone was detected only once. The rearrangement links TRBV9 to TRBJ2-2; 7 nucleotides align to TRBD1. The germline gives CDR1 SGDLS, CDR2 YYNGEE. The CDR3 runs 16 residues. V lost 0 bases to trimming and J lost 6 bases; unmatched junction nucleotides: 8. The CDR3 sequence is CASSVAPTGRAGELFF. CDR3 coding DNA: TGTGCCAGCAGCGTAGCTCCGACAGGGAGAGCCGGGGAGCTGTTTTTT.

The chain combines TRBV28 with TRBJ2-7; 8 bases are a match to TRBD2. CDR3 length: 18 residues. The J segment lost 0 bases and the V segment lost 10 bases, leaving 20 bases of the junction unmatched. Germline-derived CDR1 and CDR2 are MDHEN and SYDVKM. The CDR3 protein is CATGGGQSSNLFSYEQYF. Here the CDR3 DNA reads TGTGCCACCGGGGGGGGGCAGAGCTCCAACCTTTTCTCCTACGAGCAGTACTTC.

This clone appeared a single time. This chain uses TRBV19 with TRBJ2-5; 14 nucleotides align to TRBD2. V lost 3 bases to trimming and J lost 3 bases; unmatched junction nucleotides: 0. Germline V gene sequence: CDR1 LNHDA, CDR2 SQIVND (reference sequence). This CDR3 spans 15 amino acids. For the CDR3, the DNA is TGTGCCAGTAGTATGGGACTAGCGGGGGAAGAGACCCAGTACTTC. Its translation is CASSMGLAGEETQYF.

This chain links TRBV5-6 with TRBJ2-3; D is ambiguous. CDR3 length equals 13 residues. Germline V CDR1 and CDR2: SGHDT, YYEEEE. The ends were cut back, 4 bases at V and 4 bases at J, with 10 bases in the middle. The CDR3 spells CASSPFGPDTQYF. CDR3 bases: TGTGCCAGCAGCCCCTTCGGCCCAGATACGCAGTATTTT.

The gene calls are TRBV5-6 and TRBJ2-3; the D is unclear. In germline, CDR1 is SGHDT, CDR2 YYEEEE. CDR3 length: 14 residues. V lost 1 base, J lost 7 bases, and 13 bases lay in between. As DNA, the CDR3 is TGTGCCAGCAGCTTGCCAGCGCAGCCTCATACGCAGTATTTT. Amino acids: CASSLPAQPHTQYF.

The rearrangement joins TRBV7-9 to TRBJ1-2; TRBD1 matches at 8 bases. CDR1 and CDR2 (germline): SEHNR, FQNEAQ (reference sequence). There are 16 residues in the CDR3. Trimming at V came to 3 bases and at J to 7 bases, leaving 13 bases not matched to a gene. CDR3 sequence: CASSFRVGQGAFGYTF. The CDR3 nucleotides are TGTGCCAGCAGCTTCCGAGTGGGTCAGGGGGCGTTTGGCTACACCTTC.

In its sample, this clone was seen once. This chain links TRBV4-2 with TRBJ1-4, with D possibly TRBD1 on 5 matching bases. Germline values: CDR1 LGHNA, CDR2 YNFKEQ. V was pared by 0 bases and J by 4 bases, with 15 bases between. The CDR3 has 17 amino acids. CDR3 protein: CASSQDLWGKNNEKLFF. CDR3 bases: TGTGCCAGCAGCCAAGATTTGTGGGGGAAGAATAATGAAAAACTGTTTTTT.

The V and J genes are TRBV27 and TRBJ2-2; no reliable D call. This CDR3 has 15 residues. The V end lost 6 bases, the J end lost 4 bases, and 15 bases lay between the germline ends. The germline V gene encodes CDR1 MNHEY and CDR2 SMNVEV (reference sequence). As DNA, the CDR3 is TGTGCCAGCAGCCAAACTTTACTGATCACCGGGGAGCTGTTTTTT. It translates to CASSQTLLITGELFF.

The chain couples TRBV29-1 to TRBJ1-3; no clear D. Germline V gene data show CDR1 as SQVTM and CDR2 as ANQGSEA. The CDR3 consists of 11 residues. V shed 7 bases and J shed 4 bases, with 8 bases lying between them. CDR3 sequence reads: CSGRAGNTIYF. The CDR3 nucleotides read TGCAGCGGACGGGCGGGAAACACCATATATTTT.

V is TRBV7-9 and J is TRBJ1-1; D is perhaps TRBD1 (6 bases). There are 15 residues in the CDR3. V was shortened by 4 bases and J by 7 bases, with 19 bases between the two germline ends. Germline V gives CDR1 SEHNR, CDR2 FQNEAQ (reference sequence). The CDR3 region has the DNA TGTGCCAGCAGCTCCCTGGGGCAGGGGAAGATTGAAGCTTTCTTT. Protein sequence: CASSSLGQGKIEAFF.

The chain links TRBV18 to TRBJ2-7, with 7 bases lining up with TRBD1. The CDR3 is 13 residues long. Looked up from germline, CDR1 is KGHSH and CDR2 is LQKENI. The V segment lost 3 bases and the J segment 2 bases; nucleotides outside the gene matches: 1. The CDR3 loop reads CASSPGQTYEQYV. The CDR3 DNA sequence: TGTGCCAGCTCACCGGGACAGACCTACGAGCAGTACGTC.

In regard to this clone: The junction differs from germline at one of its ends, possibly a read error. The V call is TRBV6-6, the J call TRBJ1-3; D is possibly TRBD1 (6 bases). The CDR3 runs to 16 residues. The germline CDR1 and CDR2 sequences are MNHNY and SVGAGI (reference sequence). The CDR3 sequence: CASSYRIQGSGNAIYF. The CDR3 nucleotides are TGTGCCAGCAGTTATAGGATACAGGGTTCCGGAAACGCCATATATTTT.

This sequence joins TRBV4-1 and TRBJ2-7, with D perhaps TRBD1 (6 bases). Germline V gene lookup returns CDR1 MGHRA and CDR2 YSYEKL. Trimming stripped 0 bases from V and 0 bases from J, with 18 bases between. This CDR3 contains 18 residues. The CDR3 sequence: CASSQDRGQSHLSYEQYF. The CDR3 bases are TGCGCCAGCAGCCAAGATCGTGGACAGTCCCACCTCTCCTACGAGCAGTACTTC.

About this clone: The junction departs from germline at one end; a sequencing error may be responsible. The chain combines TRBV2 with TRBJ1-4; no firm D call. The germline V gene encodes CDR1 SNHLY and CDR2 FYNNEI. CDR3 size: 11 residues. CDR3: CASGEVEKLFF. The CDR3 DNA follows: TGTGCCAGCGGTGAGGTAGAAAAACTGTTTTTT.

This chain joins TRBV7-2 and TRBJ1-3; possibly TRBD1 for D (5 bases). Trimming left V 5 bases short and J 2 bases short, with 16 bases between. This CDR3 has 16 amino acids. Germline CDR1 reads SGHTA; CDR2 reads FQGNSA. CDR3 DNA sequence: TGTGCCAGCAGCCTGGGGGTCGGTCGCCCTGGAAACACCATATATTTT. Translated: CASSLGVGRPGNTIYF.

This clone appeared a few times. V usage is TRBV3-1 (or the pseudogene TRBV3-2) and J usage is TRBJ1-5, with D possibly being TRBD1 (6 bases). CDR1 is LGHDT, CDR2 YNNKEL, per germline (reference sequence). With 1 base removed from V and 4 bases from J, the gap between germline ends came to 11 bases. The CDR3 consists of 15 residues. This CDR3 reads CASSQGRQGNQPQHF. CDR3 in DNA: TGTGCCAGCAGCCAAGGTCGGCAGGGGAATCAGCCCCAGCATTTT.

The chain joins TRBV29-1 to TRBJ2-1; 8 bases agree with TRBD2. With V trimmed by 7 bases and J by 7 bases, 9 bases remained unmatched. Germline CDR1 is SQVTM and CDR2 is ANQGSEA. This CDR3 region has 13 residues. The CDR3 region has the DNA TGCAGCGCGGTCGCCCGGGAGGGGAATGAGCAGTTCTTC. As protein: CSAVAREGNEQFF.